The source of this T cell receptor beta chain is a study of OX40 agonist ivuxolimab in advanced cancers. Study as a whole: Patients received intravenous ivuxolimab every 2 weeks at 0.01 to 10 mg/kg. Prior anti-PD-1, anti-PD-L1 or anti-CTLA-4 therapy was allowed; roughly 40% had some.

General observations from the study: At doses 0.1 to 3.0 mg/kg, CD4+ and CD8+ clones expanded.

Some clones are missing from TCRdb's copy, which holds only in-frame ones; the method was immunoSEQ multiplex PCR. The sample lists around 46,000 clones; roughly 89% were seen once. Concerning this clone: The target antigen is unknown.

The CDR3 loop spans 17 amino acids. The germline V gene has CDR1 SGHAT and CDR2 FQNNGV. The V end was cut by 5 bases, the J end by 1 base, with 15 bases between. This clonotype was obtained from an adult with an advanced solid tumor such as melanoma, head and neck, liver or kidney cancer. The chain links TRBV11-2 to TRBJ1-6; D possibly corresponds to TRBD1 (6 bases). This specimen consisted of CD4+ or CD8+ T cells sorted from blood, obtained in a trial of the OX40 agonist ivuxolimab. CDR3 DNA: TGTGCCAGCAGCAATCTCTGGGGGCCGTCCTATAATTCACCCCTCCACTTT. Translating gives CASSNLWGPSYNSPLHF.